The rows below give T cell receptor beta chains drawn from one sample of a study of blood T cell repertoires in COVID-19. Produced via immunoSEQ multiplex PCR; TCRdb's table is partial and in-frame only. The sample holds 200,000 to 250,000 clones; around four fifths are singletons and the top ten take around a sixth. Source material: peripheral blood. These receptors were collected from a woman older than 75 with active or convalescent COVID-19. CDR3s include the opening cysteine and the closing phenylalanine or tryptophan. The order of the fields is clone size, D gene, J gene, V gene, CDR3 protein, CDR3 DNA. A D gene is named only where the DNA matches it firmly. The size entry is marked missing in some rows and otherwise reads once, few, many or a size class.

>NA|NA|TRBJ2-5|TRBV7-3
CASSSIGEETQYF
TGTGCCAGCAGCTCAATCGGGGAAGAGACCCAGTACTTC
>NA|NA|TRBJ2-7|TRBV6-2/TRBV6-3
CASSYPGYTQGIYEQYF
TGTGCCAGCAGTTACCCGGGTTATACCCAGGGGATCTACGAGCAGTACTTC
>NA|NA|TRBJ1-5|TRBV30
CAWSVGRDQPQHF
TGTGCCTGGAGTGTAGGCCGGGATCAGCCCCAGCATTTT
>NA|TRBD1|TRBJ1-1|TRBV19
CASRQDRGVSNTEAFF
TGTGCCAGTAGGCAAGACAGGGGAGTTTCGAACACTGAAGCTTTCTTT
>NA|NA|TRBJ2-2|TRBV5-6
CASSLLGKHANTGELFF
TGTGCCAGCAGCTTGCTGGGCAAGCACGCGAACACCGGGGAGCTGTTTTTT
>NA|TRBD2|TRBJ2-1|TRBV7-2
CASSLAGTSSYNEQFF
TGTGCCAGCAGCTTAGCTGGGACTAGCTCCTACAATGAGCAGTTCTTC
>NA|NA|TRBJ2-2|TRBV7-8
CASSLGGRNTGELFF
TGTGCCAGCAGCTTAGGGGGCAGGAACACCGGGGAGCTGTTTTTT
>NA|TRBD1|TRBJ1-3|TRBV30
CAWSGPDRAPGNTIYF
TGTGCCTGGAGTGGACCGGACAGGGCCCCTGGAAACACCATATATTTT
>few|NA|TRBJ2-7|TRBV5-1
CASSLAELGTYEQYF
TGCGCCAGCAGCTTGGCCGAGTTGGGCACCTACGAGCAGTACTTC
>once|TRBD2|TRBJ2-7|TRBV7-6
CASSSGTSHEQYF
TGTGCCAGCAGCTCGGGGACTAGTCACGAGCAGTACTTC
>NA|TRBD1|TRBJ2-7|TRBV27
CASSLVTGGYEQYF
TGTGCCAGCAGTTTGGTGACAGGGGGCTACGAGCAGTACTTC
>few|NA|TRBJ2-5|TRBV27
CASSFLTGETQYF
TGTGCCAGCAGTTTCTTAACAGGGGAGACCCAGTACTTC
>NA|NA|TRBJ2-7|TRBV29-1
CSVSTGYYEQYF
TGCAGCGTTAGTACAGGGTACTACGAGCAGTACTTC
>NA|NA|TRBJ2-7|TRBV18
CASSLELPKEQYF
TGTGCCAGCTCACTTGAACTCCCAAAGGAGCAGTACTTC
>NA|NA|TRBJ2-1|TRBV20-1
CSASGNLRRGGTSYNEQFF
TGCAGTGCTAGTGGTAATCTTAGGCGGGGTGGGACCTCCTACAATGAGCAGTTCTTC
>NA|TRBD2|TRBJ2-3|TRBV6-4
CASSASGTSGLTTQYF
TGTGCCAGCAGTGCCTCCGGGACTAGCGGGCTCACTACGCAGTATTTT
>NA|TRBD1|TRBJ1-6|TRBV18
CASSPMRQGAGNSPLHF
TGTGCCAGCTCACCAATGAGACAGGGGGCCGGGAATTCACCCCTCCACTTT
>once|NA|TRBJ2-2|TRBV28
CASSPFGELFF
TGTGCCAGCAGCCCTTTCGGGGAGCTGTTTTTT
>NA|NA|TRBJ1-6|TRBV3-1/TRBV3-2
CASSPKAQGASPLHF
TGTGCCAGCAGCCCCAAAGCGCAGGGTGCATCACCCCTCCACTTT
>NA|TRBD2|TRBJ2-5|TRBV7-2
CASSPRLAFEETQYF
TGTGCCAGCAGCCCCCGACTAGCGTTTGAGGAGACCCAGTACTTC
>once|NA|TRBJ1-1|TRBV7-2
CASSPTQAVGTEAFF
TGTGCCAGCAGCCCCACCCAGGCAGTGGGTACTGAAGCTTTCTTT
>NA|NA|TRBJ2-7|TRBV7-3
CASSSPRIYEQYF
TGTGCCAGCAGCTCGCCGCGAATCTACGAGCAGTACTTC
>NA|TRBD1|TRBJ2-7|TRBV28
CASRQQGKHEQYF
TGTGCCAGCAGACAACAGGGGAAGCACGAGCAGTACTTC
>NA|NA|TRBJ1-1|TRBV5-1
CASSLTWGGTEAFF
TGCGCCAGCAGCTTGACCTGGGGGGGCACTGAAGCTTTCTTT
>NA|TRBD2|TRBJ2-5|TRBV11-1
CASSLVSAGKETQYF
TGTGCCAGCAGCTTAGTTTCAGCGGGAAAAGAGACCCAGTACTTC
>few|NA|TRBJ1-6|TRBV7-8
CASSLQSGEPLHF
TGTGCCAGCAGCCTCCAATCAGGGGAACCCCTCCACTTT
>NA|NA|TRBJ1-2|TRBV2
CASSPNPHRVGYGYTF
TGTGCCAGCAGCCCCAACCCCCACAGGGTTGGCTATGGCTACACCTTC
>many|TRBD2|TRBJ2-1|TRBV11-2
CASSLRTRLTSYNEQFF
TGTGCCAGCAGCTTAAGGACTAGACTGACTTCCTACAATGAGCAGTTCTTC
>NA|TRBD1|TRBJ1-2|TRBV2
CASSPRQGFLGGYTF
TGTGCCAGCAGTCCCCGACAGGGATTTTTGGGAGGCTACACCTTC
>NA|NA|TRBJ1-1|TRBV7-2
CASSLDLARANTEAFF
TGTGCCAGCAGCTTAGATCTGGCCAGGGCGAACACTGAAGCTTTCTTT
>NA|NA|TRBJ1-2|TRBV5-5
CASSLNSYGYTF
TGTGCCAGCAGCTTGAATAGCTATGGCTACACCTTC
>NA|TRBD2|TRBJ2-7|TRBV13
CASSPGLAGSYEQYF
TGTGCCAGCAGCCCCGGACTAGCGGGGAGTTACGAGCAGTACTTC
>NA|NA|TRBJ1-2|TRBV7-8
CASSLISQGGYTF
TGTGCCAGCAGCTTAATTAGCCAGGGTGGCTACACCTTC
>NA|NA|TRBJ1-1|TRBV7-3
CASSLDAQGSTEAFF
TGTGCCAGCAGCTTAGATGCGCAGGGGAGCACTGAAGCTTTCTTT
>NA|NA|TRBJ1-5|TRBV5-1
CASSLVGGGGEPQHF
TGCGCCAGCAGCTTGGTGGGGGGAGGAGGGGAGCCCCAGCATTTT
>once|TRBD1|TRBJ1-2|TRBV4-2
CASSPTGDNYGYTF
TGTGCCAGCAGCCCCACAGGGGATAACTATGGCTACACCTTC
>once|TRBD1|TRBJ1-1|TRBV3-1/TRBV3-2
CASSRGQGSSEAFF
TGTGCCAGCAGCCGAGGACAGGGTTCGTCCGAAGCTTTCTTT
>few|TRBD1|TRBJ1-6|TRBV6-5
CASSPTGTGESPLHF
TGTGCCAGCAGCCCGACCGGGACAGGGGAGTCACCCCTCCACTTT
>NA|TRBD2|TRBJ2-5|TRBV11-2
CASSSGLAETQYF
TGTGCCAGCAGCTCCGGACTAGCGGAGACCCAGTACTTC
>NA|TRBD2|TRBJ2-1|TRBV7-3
CASSLGRADYNEQFF
TGTGCCAGCAGCTTAGGGAGGGCGGACTACAATGAGCAGTTCTTC
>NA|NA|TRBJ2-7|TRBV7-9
CASSLDRAGYEQYF
TGTGCCAGCAGCTTAGACCGGGCGGGGTACGAGCAGTACTTC
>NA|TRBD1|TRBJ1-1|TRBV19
CASSSPGQPMNTEAFF
TGTGCCAGTAGTTCACCGGGACAGCCGATGAACACTGAAGCTTTCTTT
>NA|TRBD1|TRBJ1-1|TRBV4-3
CASSQPGQDTEAFF
TGCGCCAGCAGCCAACCCGGACAGGACACTGAAGCTTTCTTT
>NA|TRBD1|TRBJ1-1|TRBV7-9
CASSLGGQGVEAFF
TGTGCCAGCAGCTTAGGGGGACAGGGGGTTGAAGCTTTCTTT
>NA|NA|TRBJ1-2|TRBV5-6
CASSLAGVRNYGYTF
TGTGCCAGCAGCTTGGCGGGTGTGCGAAACTATGGCTACACCTTC
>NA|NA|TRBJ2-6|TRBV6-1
CASSEQTSLGSRANVLTF
TGTGCCAGCAGTGAACAGACTTCTCTGGGTTCTAGGGCCAACGTCCTGACTTTC
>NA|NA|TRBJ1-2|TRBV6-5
CARHGGGFNYGYTF
TGTGCCAGGCATGGGGGGGGCTTTAACTATGGCTACACCTTC
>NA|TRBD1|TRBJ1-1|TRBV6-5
CASQGAWGDTEAFF
TGTGCCAGTCAGGGGGCTTGGGGCGACACTGAAGCTTTCTTT
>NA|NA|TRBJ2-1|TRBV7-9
CASSRTARTSSNEQFF
TGTGCCAGCAGCAGGACAGCGAGGACTAGTAGCAATGAGCAGTTCTTC
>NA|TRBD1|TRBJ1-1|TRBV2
CASSKGQVMNTEAFF
TGTGCCAGCAGTAAAGGACAGGTTATGAACACTGAAGCTTTCTTT
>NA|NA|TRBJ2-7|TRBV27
CASIGQSYEQYF
TGTGCCAGCATTGGACAGTCCTACGAGCAGTACTTC
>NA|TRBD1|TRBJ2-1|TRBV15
CATSRDGTGSDEQFF
TGTGCCACCAGCAGAGATGGGACAGGGTCGGATGAGCAGTTCTTC